The source of this T cell receptor (beta chain) is a study of identical twins. TCRdb re-analysed the 5' RACE reads in MiXCR, keeping a single row per CDR3 protein. The repertoire holds approximately 190,000 distinct CDR3 sequences, with around 15% as singletons. CDR1 is SGHAT and CDR2 is FQNNGV in the germline V gene. This CDR3 is 16 amino acids long. Trimming took 7 bases from V and 0 from J; bases not matched to a gene: 11. The data were also submitted as part of a second study, on T cells expressing NK-cell markers.

The chain carries TRBV11-2 and TRBJ2-5, with TRBD2 matching over 7 bases. Sequencing was done on a sample of CD8+ T cells sorted from blood. This receptor was taken from a woman under 30 in good health. The CDR3, as DNA: TGTGCCAGCAAATTTGGGGGGGGATCCTACCAAGAGACCCAGTACTTC. Amino acid sequence: CASKFGGGSYQETQYF.